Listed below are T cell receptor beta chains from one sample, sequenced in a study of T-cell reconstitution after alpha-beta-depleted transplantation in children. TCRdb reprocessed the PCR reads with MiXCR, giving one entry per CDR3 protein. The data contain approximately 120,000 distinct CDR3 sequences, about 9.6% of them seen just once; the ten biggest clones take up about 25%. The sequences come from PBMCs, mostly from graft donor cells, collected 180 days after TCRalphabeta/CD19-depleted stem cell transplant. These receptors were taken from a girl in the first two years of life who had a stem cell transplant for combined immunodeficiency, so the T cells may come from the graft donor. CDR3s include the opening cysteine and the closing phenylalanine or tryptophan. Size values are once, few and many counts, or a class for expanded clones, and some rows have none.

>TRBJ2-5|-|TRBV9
CASRGSTSGGPQYF
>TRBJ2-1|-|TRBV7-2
CASSLRRLAYNEQFF
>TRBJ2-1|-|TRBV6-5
CASSSNPGYEQFF
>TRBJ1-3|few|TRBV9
CASSVGQISGNTIYF
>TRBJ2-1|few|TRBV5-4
CASSLAGHSGGYRYNEQFF
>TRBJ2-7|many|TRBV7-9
CATEGWDRGFSWYF
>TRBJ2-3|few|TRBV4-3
CASSQEGDPSTDTQYF
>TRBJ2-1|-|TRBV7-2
CASSFSTSSLNEQFF
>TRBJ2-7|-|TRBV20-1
CSARGLAYEQYF
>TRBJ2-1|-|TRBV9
CASSVEVAGAYNEQFF
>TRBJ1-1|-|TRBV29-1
CSVEGWAVNTEAFF
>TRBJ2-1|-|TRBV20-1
CSARAPTTLAGPYNEQFF
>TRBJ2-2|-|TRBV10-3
CAIGENTGELFF
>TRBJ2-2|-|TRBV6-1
CASSTGTNTGELFF
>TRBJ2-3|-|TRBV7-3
CASSKGSDTQYF
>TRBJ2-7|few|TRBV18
CASSEAGAPYEQYF
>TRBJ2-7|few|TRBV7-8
CASSLDWGYREQYF
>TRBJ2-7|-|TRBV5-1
CASSLALTGDYEQYF
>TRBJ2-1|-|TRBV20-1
CSARNIAGRYNEQFF
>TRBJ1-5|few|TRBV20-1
CSAEIRGNQPQHF
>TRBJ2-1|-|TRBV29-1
CSVSRASGTGEQFF
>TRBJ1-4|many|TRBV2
CASSGGDGNEKLFF
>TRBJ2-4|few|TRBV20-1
CSARGKVDKNIQYF
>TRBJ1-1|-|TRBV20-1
CSANSRWRILRAPNTEAFF
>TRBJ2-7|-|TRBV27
CASSLKGSSSYEQYF
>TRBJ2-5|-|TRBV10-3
CAISYRDGQETQYF
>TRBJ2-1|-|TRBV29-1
CSGRLGIGYNEQFF
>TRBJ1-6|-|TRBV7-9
CASSRDRDNSPLHF
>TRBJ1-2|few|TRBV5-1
CASSLVREGGYTF
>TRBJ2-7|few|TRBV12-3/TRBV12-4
CASSYKQGWEQYF
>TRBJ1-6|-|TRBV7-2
CASSLEFRGSSPLHF
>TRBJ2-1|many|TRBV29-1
CSAKQALAGVNEQFF
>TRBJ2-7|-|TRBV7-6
CASSLTDRYSYEQYF
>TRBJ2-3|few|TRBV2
CASKQSPAGTDTQYF
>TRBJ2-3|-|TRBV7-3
CDSSYRTGMDTQYF
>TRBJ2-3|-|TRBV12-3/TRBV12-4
CASSLWGTVDTQYF
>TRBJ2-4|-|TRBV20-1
CSARVTGGSNIQYF
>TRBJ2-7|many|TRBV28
CASRRTPQGSYEQYF
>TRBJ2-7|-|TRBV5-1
CASSLRRDRGRGISYEQYF
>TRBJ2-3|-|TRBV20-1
CSASQTSGFTDTQYF
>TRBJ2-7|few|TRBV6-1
CASSATGDYEQYF
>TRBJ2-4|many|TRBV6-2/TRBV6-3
CASSYSRLAKNIQYF
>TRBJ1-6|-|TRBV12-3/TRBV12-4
CASSLGDRNSPLHF
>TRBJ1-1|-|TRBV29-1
CSVYRDDGSEAFF
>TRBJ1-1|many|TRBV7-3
CASSLTADNEAFF
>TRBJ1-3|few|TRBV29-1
CSVEGRTSSGNTIYF
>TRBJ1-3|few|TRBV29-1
CSVEDRQVGGNTIYF
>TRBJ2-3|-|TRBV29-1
CSVRETTVSDTQYF
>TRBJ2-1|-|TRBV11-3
CASSLVNEQFF
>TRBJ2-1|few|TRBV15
CATSRGLAGGNEQFF
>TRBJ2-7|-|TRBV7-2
CASSLDPFYEQYF
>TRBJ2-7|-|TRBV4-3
CASSPYHRGQAYEQYF
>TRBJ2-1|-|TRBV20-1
CSARDLLKAPNEQFF